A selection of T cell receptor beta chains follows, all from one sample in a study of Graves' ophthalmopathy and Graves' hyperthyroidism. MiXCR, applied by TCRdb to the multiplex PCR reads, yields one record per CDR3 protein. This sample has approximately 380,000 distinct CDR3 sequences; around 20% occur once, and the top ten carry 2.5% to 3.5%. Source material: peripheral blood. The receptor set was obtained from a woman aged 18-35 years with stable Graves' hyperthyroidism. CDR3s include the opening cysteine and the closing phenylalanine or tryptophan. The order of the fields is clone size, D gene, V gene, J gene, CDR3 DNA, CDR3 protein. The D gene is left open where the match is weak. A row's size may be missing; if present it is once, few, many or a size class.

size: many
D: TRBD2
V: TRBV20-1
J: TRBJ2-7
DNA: TGCAGTGCTTGTGGGCCTAGCGGGAGCCACGAGCAGTACTTC
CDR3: CSACGPSGSHEQYF

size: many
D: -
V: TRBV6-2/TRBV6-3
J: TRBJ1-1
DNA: TGTGCCAGCAGTCCGGGGGTGGAGGGCACTGAAGCTTTCTTT
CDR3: CASSPGVEGTEAFF

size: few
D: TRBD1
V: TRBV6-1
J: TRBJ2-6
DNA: TGTGCCAGCAGACGGACAGGGGCCCGCTCTGGGGCCAACGTCCTGACTTTC
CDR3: CASRRTGARSGANVLTF

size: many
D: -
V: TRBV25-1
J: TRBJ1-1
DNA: TGTGCCAGCAGTGGCCAGACATACACTGAAGCTTTCTTT
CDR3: CASSGQTYTEAFF

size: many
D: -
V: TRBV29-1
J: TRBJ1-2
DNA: TGCAGCGTTGAAGATCTTACGGCCCGGAGTTATGGCTACACCTTC
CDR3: CSVEDLTARSYGYTF

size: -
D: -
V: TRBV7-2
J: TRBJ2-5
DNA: TGTGCCAGCCTAGGCGGCTACCCTTACGAGGCCCAGTACTTC
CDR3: CASLGGYPYEAQYF

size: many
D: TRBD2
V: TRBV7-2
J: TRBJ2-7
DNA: TGTGCCAGCGCTCCGGGGGGTGCGGAGCAGTACTTC
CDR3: CASAPGGAEQYF

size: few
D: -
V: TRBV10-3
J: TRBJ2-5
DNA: TGTGCCATCAGTGAAAGACCCGGGGGAAAAGAGACCCAGTACTTC
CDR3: CAISERPGGKETQYF

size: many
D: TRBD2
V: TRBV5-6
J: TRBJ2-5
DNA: TGTGCCAGCAGCCGTAGACTAGCGGTCTGGGAGACCCAGTACTTC
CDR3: CASSRRLAVWETQYF

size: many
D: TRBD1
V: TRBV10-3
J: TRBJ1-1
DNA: TGTGCCATCAGTGGGGGACAGGGGGCCGCCGCTTTCTTT
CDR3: CAISGGQGAAAFF

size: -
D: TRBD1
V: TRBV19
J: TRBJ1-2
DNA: TGTGCCAGTAACAGGGGGCCTGGCGGCTACACCTTC
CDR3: CASNRGPGGYTF

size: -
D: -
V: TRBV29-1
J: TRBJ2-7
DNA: TGCAGCGTTGGCCCCTCTCATTACTACTCCTACGAGCAGTACTTC
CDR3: CSVGPSHYYSYEQYF

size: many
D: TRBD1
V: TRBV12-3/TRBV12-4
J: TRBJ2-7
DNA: TGTGCCAGCAGTTTTGGTTACCGGGACAGAGCCTACGAGCAGTACTTC
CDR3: CASSFGYRDRAYEQYF

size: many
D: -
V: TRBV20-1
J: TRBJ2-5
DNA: TGCAGTGCCATTGACCGGGCCCAAGAGACCCAGTACTTC
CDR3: CSAIDRAQETQYF

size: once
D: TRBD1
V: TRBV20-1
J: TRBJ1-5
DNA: TGCAGTGCTACAGGGGGCGGGGGGAATCAGCCCCAGCATTTT
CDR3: CSATGGGGNQPQHF

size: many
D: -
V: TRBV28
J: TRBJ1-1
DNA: TGTGCCAGCAGCTCCTCGGTGAAGGAGTTCACTGAAGCTTTCTTT
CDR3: CASSSSVKEFTEAFF

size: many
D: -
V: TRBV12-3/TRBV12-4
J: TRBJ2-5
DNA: TGTGCCAGCAGCTACGTCGGGACCCAGTACTTC
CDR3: CASSYVGTQYF

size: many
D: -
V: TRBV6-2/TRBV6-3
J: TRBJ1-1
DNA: TGTGCCAGCAGTTACTTGAACACTGAAGCTTTCTTT
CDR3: CASSYLNTEAFF

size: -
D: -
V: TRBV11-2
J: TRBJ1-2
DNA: TGTGCCAGCAGCACATCAGGGGTCTATGGCTACACCTTC
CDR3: CASSTSGVYGYTF

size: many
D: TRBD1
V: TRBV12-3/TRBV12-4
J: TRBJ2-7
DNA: TGTGCCAGCAGTTCGGGCAGGGGGACCTACGAGCAGTACTTC
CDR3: CASSSGRGTYEQYF

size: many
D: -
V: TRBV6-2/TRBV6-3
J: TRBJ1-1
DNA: TGTGCCAGCAGTTACTCACCACATGCAGACTCCGGGGAGGACACTGAAGCTTTCTTT
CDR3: CASSYSPHADSGEDTEAFF

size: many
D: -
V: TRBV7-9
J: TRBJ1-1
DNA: TGTGCCAGCAGCATCGGACAGAGTGAAGCTTTCTTT
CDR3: CASSIGQSEAFF

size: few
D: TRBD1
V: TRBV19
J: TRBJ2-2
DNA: TGTGCCAGTTCGGGACAGGCGCAGAGGACCGGGGAGCTGTTTTTT
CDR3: CASSGQAQRTGELFF

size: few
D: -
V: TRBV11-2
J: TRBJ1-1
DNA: TGTGCCAGCAGCCCACTGGGAGGATCTATCAGGGGTCGGGCTGAAGCTTTCTTT
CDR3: CASSPLGGSIRGRAEAFF

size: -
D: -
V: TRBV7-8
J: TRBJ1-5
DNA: TGTGCCAGCAGCTTAAGAACAACATCCGCTCGTGATCAGCCCCAGCATTTT
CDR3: CASSLRTTSARDQPQHF

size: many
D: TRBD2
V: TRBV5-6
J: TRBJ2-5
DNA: TGTGCCAGCAGCCAAGGGACTAGCGCGACCCAGTACTTC
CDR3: CASSQGTSATQYF

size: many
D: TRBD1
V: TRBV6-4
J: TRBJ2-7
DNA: TGTGCCAGCAGTGACCCCCGCCGGCAGGGGGTCACCGAGCAGTACTTC
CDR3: CASSDPRRQGVTEQYF

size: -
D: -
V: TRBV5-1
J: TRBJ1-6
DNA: TGCGCCAGCAGCTTGCGGGCAGCTGATTCACCCCTCCACTTT
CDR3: CASSLRAADSPLHF

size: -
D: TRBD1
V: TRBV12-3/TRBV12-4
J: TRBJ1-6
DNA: TGTGCCAGCAGTCACTTAGGGGGCGAATCACCCCTCCACTTT
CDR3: CASSHLGGESPLHF

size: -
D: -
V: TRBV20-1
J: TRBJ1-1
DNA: TGCAGTGCTAGAGATCGTCGCTGGGGGACGAACACTGAAGCTTTCTTT
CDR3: CSARDRRWGTNTEAFF

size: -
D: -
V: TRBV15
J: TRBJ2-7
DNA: TGTGCCACCAGCAGAGGTTTTAGCCGAAGCTCCTACGAGCAGTACTTC
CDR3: CATSRGFSRSSYEQYF

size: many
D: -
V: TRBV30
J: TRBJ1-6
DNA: TGTGCCTGGAGTGCGATGGAGGCGGATAATTCACCCCTCCACTTT
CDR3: CAWSAMEADNSPLHF

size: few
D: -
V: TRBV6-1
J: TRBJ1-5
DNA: TGTGCCAGCAGTGACCGGGGAGAGGGCAATCAGCCCCAGCATTTT
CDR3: CASSDRGEGNQPQHF

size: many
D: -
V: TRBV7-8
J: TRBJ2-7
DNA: TGTGCCAGCAGCTTAGTTAGCGCCTCCTACGAGCAGTACTTC
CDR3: CASSLVSASYEQYF

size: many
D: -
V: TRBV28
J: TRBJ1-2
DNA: TGTGCCAGCAGTTTAGTCGCCAGGAGTAACTATGGCTACACCTTC
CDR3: CASSLVARSNYGYTF

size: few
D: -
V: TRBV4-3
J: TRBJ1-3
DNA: TGCGCCAGCAGCCAAGATCGGGGCAGCTCCTCTGGAAACACCATATATTTT
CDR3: CASSQDRGSSSGNTIYF

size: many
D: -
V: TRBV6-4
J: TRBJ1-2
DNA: TGTGCCAGCAGTGACTCGGAGAACTATGGCTACACCTTC
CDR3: CASSDSENYGYTF

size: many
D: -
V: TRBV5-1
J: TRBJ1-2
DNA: TGCGCCAGCAGCTTCGGAGATTGGAACTATGGCTACACCTTC
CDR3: CASSFGDWNYGYTF

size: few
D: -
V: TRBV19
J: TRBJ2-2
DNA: TGTGCCAGTAGTATTAGGGTAGCAAACACCGGGGAGCTGTTTTTT
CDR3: CASSIRVANTGELFF

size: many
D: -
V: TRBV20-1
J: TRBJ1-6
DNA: TGCAGTGCTAGATCGCGCTCCTCTTCACCCCTCCACTTT
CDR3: CSARSRSSSPLHF

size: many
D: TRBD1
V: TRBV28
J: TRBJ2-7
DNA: TGTGCCAGCAGTTTACGGACAGGTATTACCTACGAGCAGTACTTC
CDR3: CASSLRTGITYEQYF

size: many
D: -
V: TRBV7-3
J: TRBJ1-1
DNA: TGTGCCAGCAGCTTCGGGGTGATGAACACTGAAGCTTTCTTT
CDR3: CASSFGVMNTEAFF

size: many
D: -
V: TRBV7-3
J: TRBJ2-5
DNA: TGTGCCAGCAGCCAATATAGAGAAGAGACCCAGTACTTC
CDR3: CASSQYREETQYF

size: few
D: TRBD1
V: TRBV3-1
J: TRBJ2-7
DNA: TGTGCCAGCAGCCAAGTGACAGGGGCGCGCGAGCAGTACTTC
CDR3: CASSQVTGAREQYF

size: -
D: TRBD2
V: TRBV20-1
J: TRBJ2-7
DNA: TGCAGTGCTAGGAGGCTAGCGGGATATTACGAGCAGTACTTC
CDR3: CSARRLAGYYEQYF

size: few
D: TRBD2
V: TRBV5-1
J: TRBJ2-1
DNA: TGCGCCAGCAGCTCACTACTAGCGGGAGGGGGGCAGCAGTTCTTC
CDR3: CASSSLLAGGGQQFF

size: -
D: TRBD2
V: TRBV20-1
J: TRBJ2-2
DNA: TGCAGTGCTATTCCCGGGACTAGCGGAACCGGGGAGCTGTTTTTT
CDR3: CSAIPGTSGTGELFF

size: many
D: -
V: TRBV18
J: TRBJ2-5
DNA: TGTGCCAGCTCAGCCGCTAGAAAAGAGACCCAGTACTTC
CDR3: CASSAARKETQYF

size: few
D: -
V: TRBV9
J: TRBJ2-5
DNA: TGTGCCAGCAGCGTGTGGTCCGGGAGCGGAGAGACCCAGTACTTC
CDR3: CASSVWSGSGETQYF

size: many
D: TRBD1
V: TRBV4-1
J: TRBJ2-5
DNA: TGCGCCAGCAGTCTCGACAGGGGCCTTATTGAGACCCAGTACTTC
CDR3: CASSLDRGLIETQYF

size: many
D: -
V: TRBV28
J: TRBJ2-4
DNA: TGTGCCAGCAGTAAAGAACCTACGGTTAAGTACTTC
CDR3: CASSKEPTVKYF

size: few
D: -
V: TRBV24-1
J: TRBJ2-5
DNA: TGTGCCACCAGTCTAGGCAACCAAGAGACCCAGTACTTC
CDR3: CATSLGNQETQYF

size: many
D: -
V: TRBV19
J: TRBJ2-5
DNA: TGTGCCAGTACCGTCGGTCAGGGTGAGACCCAGTACTTC
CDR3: CASTVGQGETQYF

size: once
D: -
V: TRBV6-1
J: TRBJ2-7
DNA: TGTGCCAGCAGCGCGGGACAGCCCGATCACGAGCAGTACTTC
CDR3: CASSAGQPDHEQYF